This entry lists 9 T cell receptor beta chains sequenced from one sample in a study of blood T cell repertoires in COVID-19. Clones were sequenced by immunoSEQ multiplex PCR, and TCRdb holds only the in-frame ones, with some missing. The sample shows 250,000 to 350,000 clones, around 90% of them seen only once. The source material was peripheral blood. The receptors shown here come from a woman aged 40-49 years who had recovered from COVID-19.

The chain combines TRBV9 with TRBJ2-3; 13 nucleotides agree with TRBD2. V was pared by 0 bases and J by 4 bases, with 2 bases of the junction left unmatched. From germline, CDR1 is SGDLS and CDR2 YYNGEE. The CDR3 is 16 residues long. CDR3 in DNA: TGTGCCAGCAGCGTAGGGACTAGCGGGAGCTCAGATACGCAGTATTTT. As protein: CASSVGTSGSSDTQYF. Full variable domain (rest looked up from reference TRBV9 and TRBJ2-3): DSGVTQTPKHLITATGQRVTLRCSPRSGDLSVYWYQQSLDQGLQFLIQYYNGEERAKGNILERFSAQQFPDLHSELNLSSLELGDSALYFCASSVGTSGSSDTQYFGPGTRLTVL.

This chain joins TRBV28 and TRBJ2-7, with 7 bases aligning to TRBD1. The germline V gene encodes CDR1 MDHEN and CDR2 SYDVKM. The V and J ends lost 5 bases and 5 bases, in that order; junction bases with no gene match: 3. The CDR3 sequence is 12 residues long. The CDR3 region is CASSNQGDEQYF. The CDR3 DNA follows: TGTGCCAGCAGTAACCAGGGGGACGAGCAGTACTTC.

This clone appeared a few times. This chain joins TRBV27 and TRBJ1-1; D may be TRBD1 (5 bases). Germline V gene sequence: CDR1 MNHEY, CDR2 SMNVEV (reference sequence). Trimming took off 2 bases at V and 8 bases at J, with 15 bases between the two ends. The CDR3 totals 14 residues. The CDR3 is CASSLQGPALEAFF. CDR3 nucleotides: TGTGCCAGCAGTTTACAGGGCCCAGCTCTGGAAGCTTTCTTT.

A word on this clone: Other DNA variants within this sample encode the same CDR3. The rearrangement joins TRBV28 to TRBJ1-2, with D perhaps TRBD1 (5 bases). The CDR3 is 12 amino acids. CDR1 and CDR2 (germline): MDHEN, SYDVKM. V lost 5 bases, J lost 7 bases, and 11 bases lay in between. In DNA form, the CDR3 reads TGTGCCAGCAGTCGCGGCGGGGGTGGCTACACCTTC. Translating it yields CASSRGGGGYTF.

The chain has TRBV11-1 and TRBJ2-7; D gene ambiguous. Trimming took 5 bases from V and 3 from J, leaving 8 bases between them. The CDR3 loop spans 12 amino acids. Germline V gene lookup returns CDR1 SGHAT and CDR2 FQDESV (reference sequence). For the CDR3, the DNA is TGTGCCAGCAGCAGCCTCCTCTACGAGCAGTACTTC. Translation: CASSSLLYEQYF.

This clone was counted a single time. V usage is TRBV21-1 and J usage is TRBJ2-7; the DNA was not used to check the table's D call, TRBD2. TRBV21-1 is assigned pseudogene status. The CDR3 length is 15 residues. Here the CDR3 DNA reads TGTGCCAGCAGCTTGTTTCGGGAGGCCTCCTACGAGCAGTACTTC. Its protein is CASSLFREASYEQYF.

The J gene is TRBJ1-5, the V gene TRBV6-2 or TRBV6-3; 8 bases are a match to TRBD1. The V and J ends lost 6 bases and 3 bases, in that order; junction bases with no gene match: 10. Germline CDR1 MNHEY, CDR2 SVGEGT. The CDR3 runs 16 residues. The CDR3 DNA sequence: TGTGCCAGCAGCCCGAGACAGGGGTTGGACAATCAGCCCCAGCATTTT. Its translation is CASSPRQGLDNQPQHF.

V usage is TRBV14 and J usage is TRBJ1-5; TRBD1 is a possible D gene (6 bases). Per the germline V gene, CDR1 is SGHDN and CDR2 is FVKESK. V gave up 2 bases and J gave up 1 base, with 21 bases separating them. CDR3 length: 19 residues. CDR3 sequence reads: CASSQPLGQIKISNQPQHF. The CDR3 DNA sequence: TGTGCCAGCAGCCAACCGCTCGGACAGATTAAAATAAGCAATCAGCCCCAGCATTTT.

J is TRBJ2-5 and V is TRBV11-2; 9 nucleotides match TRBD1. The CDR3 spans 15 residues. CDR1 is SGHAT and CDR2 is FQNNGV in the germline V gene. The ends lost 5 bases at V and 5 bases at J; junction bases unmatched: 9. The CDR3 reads CASSTLTGGVETQYF. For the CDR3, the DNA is TGTGCCAGCAGCACCCTGACAGGGGGGGTCGAGACCCAGTACTTC.